One T cell receptor beta chain is described in this entry. The source of the sample is a study of CD8 T cells in Susac syndrome. V shed 1 base, J shed 6 bases, and the junction held 6 bases outside the gene matches. The CDR3 is 14 residues long. Germline V gene data show CDR1 as LGHDT and CDR2 as YNNKEL (reference sequence). FACS enriched CD8+ TEMRA cells, while bulk CD8+ and CD4+ were negatively isolated. Roughly 0.45 to 1 ug RNA was reverse transcribed with random hexamers. With immunoSEQ multiplex PCR, TCR beta CDR3 was amplified across 54 Vbeta and 13 Jbeta. Each CDR3 protein gets one entry after TCRdb re-called the immunoSEQ multiplex PCR reads with MiXCR. There are around 45,000 distinct CDR3 sequences in the sample; roughly 93% occur only once, and approximately 0.53% lies in the top ten.

Sequences were obtained from CD8+ T cells from PBMCs. The TCR was taken from a human donor in good health. J is TRBJ2-7 and V is TRBV3-1; 7 bases fit TRBD1. The CDR3 reads CASSQGGGITEQYF. As DNA, the CDR3 is TGTGCCAGCAGCCAAGGAGGGGGCATCACCGAGCAGTACTTC.